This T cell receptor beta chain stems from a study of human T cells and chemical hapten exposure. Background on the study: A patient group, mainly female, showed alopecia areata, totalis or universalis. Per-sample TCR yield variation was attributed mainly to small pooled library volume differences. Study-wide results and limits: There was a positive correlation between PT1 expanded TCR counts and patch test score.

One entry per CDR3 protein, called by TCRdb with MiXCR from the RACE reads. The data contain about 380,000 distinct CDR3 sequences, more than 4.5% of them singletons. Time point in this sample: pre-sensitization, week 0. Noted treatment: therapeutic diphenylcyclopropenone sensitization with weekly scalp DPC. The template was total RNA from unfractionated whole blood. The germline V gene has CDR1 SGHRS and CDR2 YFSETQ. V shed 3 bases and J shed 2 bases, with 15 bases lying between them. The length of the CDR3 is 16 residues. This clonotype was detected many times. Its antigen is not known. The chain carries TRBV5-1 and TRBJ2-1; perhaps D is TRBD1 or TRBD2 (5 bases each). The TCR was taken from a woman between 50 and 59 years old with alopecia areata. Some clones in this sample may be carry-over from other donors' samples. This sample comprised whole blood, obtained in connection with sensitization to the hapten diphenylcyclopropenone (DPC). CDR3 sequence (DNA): TGCGCCAGCAGCTCTCTGGGGGATCCTACCTACAATGAGCAGTTCTTC. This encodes CASSSLGDPTYNEQFF.